This T cell receptor beta chain appears in the sequencing data of a study of T cells after yellow fever vaccination. Each CDR3 protein gets one entry after TCRdb re-called the 5' RACE reads with MiXCR. Of about 350,000 distinct CDR3 sequences listed, 4.1% are singletons. The CDR3 length is 15 residues. V was trimmed by 4 bases and J by 7 bases, leaving 17 bases between them. Germline CDR1 SGHRS, CDR2 YFSETQ. This clonotype has ten or more counts. V is TRBV5-1 and J is TRBJ2-2; tentative D call: TRBD2 (6 bases). The TCR sequence derives from a man aged 18 to 30 who received the YFV17D yellow fever vaccine. The material sequenced was PBMCs, taken 5 days after the yellow fever booster vaccination. CDR3 sequence reads: CASSLYGGSIGELFF. The CDR3 coding sequence is TGCGCCAGCAGCCTTTACGGGGGATCGATCGGGGAGCTGTTTTTT.